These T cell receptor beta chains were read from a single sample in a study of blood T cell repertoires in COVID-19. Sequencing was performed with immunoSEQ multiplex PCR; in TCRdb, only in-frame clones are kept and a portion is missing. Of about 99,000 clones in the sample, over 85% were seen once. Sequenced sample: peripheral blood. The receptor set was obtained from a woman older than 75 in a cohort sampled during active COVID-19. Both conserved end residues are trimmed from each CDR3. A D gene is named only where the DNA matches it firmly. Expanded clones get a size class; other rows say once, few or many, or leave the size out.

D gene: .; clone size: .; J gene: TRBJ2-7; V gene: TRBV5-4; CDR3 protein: ASSLASSNEQY
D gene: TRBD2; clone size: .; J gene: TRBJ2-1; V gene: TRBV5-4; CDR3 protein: ASSLDSGKWSEQF
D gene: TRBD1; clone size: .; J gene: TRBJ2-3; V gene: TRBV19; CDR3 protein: ASSKRQGSDTQY
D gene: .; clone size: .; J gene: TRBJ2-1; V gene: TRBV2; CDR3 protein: ASTTTPGQGTEQF
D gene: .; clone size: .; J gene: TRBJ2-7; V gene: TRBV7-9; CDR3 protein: ASSQGTSYEQY
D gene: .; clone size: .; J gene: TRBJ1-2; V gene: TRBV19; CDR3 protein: ASSIVTGTRYGYT
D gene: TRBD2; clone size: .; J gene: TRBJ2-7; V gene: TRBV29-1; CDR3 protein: SVPGLAGVEQY
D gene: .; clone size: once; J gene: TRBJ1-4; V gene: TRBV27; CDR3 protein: ASSSLNEKLF
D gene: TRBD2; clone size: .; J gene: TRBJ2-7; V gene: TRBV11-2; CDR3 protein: ASRQGPSGPYEQY
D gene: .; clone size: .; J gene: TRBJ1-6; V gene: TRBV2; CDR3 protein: ASRLSSYNSPLH
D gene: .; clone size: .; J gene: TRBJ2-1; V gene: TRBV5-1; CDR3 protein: ASSQDLNEQF
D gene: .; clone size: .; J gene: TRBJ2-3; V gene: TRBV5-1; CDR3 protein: ASSLVVGLGDTQY
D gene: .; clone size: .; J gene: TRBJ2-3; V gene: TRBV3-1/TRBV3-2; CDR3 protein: ASSEGGTLMGDTQY
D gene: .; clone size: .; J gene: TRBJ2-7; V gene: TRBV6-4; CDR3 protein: ASSDARNYEQY